The subject of this entry is one TCR beta chain. This clone occurred a few times. Its target antigen remains unknown. No much larger clonotype is one base removed from it; base qualities were not supplied. This specimen comes from a study of Ad26.COV2.S vaccination and SARS-CoV-2 variants (TCRdb year 2021). Background for the entire study: Vaccine-arm donors were drawn from COV1001, a multicentre, randomized, double-blind, placebo-controlled phase I-IIa trial of Ad26.COV2.S in healthy adults. The TCR-sequenced set comprised around 32 samples: about 19 Ad26.COV2.S vaccine recipients, 5 placebo recipients and 8 SARS-CoV-2 convalescent individuals. Throughout the experiments and outcome assessment, investigators stayed blinded to trial group allocation. Ad26.COV2.S was given intramuscularly at 5x10^10 or 1x10^11 viral particles, as a single shot or as two shots 56 days apart. The specificity and breadth of SARS-CoV-2-reactive T cell receptors after Ad26.COV2.S vaccination were assessed by TCRbeta repertoire sequencing. Trial participants were randomized into five groups of five, in which low-dose or high-dose Ad26.COV2.S was given once or twice, or placebo was given on both occasions.

The label giving this sample's treatment or condition can be read as: roughly 20 received Ad26.COV2.S at low or high dose, single or two shots; several received placebo; per-sample allocation not given. Repertoires of vaccine and placebo recipients were sequenced from samples collected on day 63 after the first injection. Cohort 1b enrolled roughly 25 adults aged 18-55 years at a single site in Boston, USA, between 29 July and 7 August 2020. As a vaccine, Ad26.COV2.S was a replication-incompetent adenovirus type 26 vector that expressed a prefusion-stabilized SARS-CoV-2 spike protein derived from the original Wuhan strain. The paper as a whole reports these results and caveats: The study was not powered to compare responses between vaccine doses or regimens. Compared with placebo recipients, Ad26.COV2.S recipients showed higher spike-specific TCR breadth (P = 0.0014). Non-spike TCR breadth was comparable between vaccine and placebo recipients, consistent with the vaccine containing only spike. After vaccination, substantial breadth of spike-specific CD8+ and CD4+ T cell responses was reported. The authors noted that total T cell responses may have been underestimated by the TCR breadth and depth analyses.

The immunoSEQ Assay was the method used to sequence TCRbeta CDR3 regions. After extraction, genomic DNA underwent amplification by bias-controlled multiplex PCR, followed by high-throughput sequencing. The paper's data handling went like this. To quantify the absolute abundance of every unique TCRbeta CDR3 region, sequences were collapsed and filtered. T cell fraction was estimated by normalizing TCRbeta template counts to usable DNA, with usable DNA measured through amplification of reference genes found in all nucleated cells. Repertoire TCRs were annotated as SARS-CoV-2-specific when V gene, CDR3 amino acid sequence and J gene were exactly matched to a known reactive TCR set. MIRA supplied the reference SARS-CoV-2 TCR set, which was filtered for enrichment in COVID-19-positive ImmuneCODE repertoires so that public or cross-reactive TCRs were removed. Drawing on the MIRA antigens, annotated TCRs were analysed further at the level of specific ORF or position within ORF. Breadth was defined as annotated unique rearrangements over total unique productive rearrangements; depth was the summed frequency of those rearrangements. Two-sided Wilcoxon rank-sum tests were used to compare TCR breadth between groups. TCRdb mirrors the immuneACCESS table, restricted to in-frame sequences. Some clones are absent from its copies; in checked studies, under half trace to an unresolved V gene, and the reason for the others is unknown. That table is the source of V, J and clone size, and D and trimming were worked out from the DNA. The sample contains 400,000 to 450,000 clones, 90% of them found a single time. The ten largest clonotypes hold 12% of the sample.

The CDR3 spans 15 residues, from the cysteine through the phenylalanine. Of the read, only the CDR3 DNA is kept; its 45 bases are in frame from base 1. The germline V and J ends show losses of 5 bases and 4 bases respectively, and no gene match explains 10 bases of the junction. The CDR1 and CDR2 encoded by the germline V gene (reference sequence) are GTSNPN and SVGIG. The specimen was peripheral blood, collected in a trial of Ad26.COV2.S vaccine versus placebo. This TCR was sampled from a person between 18 and 59 years old who received the Ad26.COV2.S COVID-19 vaccine or a placebo. The receptor chain draws on TRBV30 and TRBJ1-3; 8 bases in the junction line up with TRBD1. The nucleotide sequence reads as follows: TGTGCCTGGGCCCCAGGGGGCGCAGGCGGAAACACCATATATTTT. It translates to CAWAPGGAGGNTIYF.